Listed here are 17 T cell receptor beta chains from one sample, sequenced in a study of regulatory T cells in long-lasting Graves disease (dated by TCRdb to the early 2020s). Library construction relied on multiplex PCR. TCRdb shows the sequencer as Illumina HiSeq 4000. CDR3 regions were amplified by Arm-PCR with iRepertoire HTBI primers to construct TCR beta libraries. Clones were called with MiXCR by TCRdb after fastp trimmed the public reads at Q25, and only in-frame beta chains were retained. Rows are combined by CDR3 protein, so each entry shows the most common genes and DNA. Counted in this sample were 350,000 to 450,000 distinct CDR3 sequences; approximately 16% of them appeared once. The ten top clones hold about 8.3% of the sample. The sample's time point label, decoded: newly diagnosed GD, antithyroid drugs for less than 3 months. For both TCR sequencing and RNA sequencing, RNA was extracted from PBMCs in TRIzol.

This same sample was also part of a study on T cells in Graves' hyperthyroidism and ophthalmopathy.

The sample in question was peripheral blood mononuclear cells (PBMCs), obtained at new diagnosis, from a patient treated with antithyroid drugs. All receptors come from a woman aged 40 to 50 with Graves disease. Donor details come from another sample of the same person, matched by shared clones.

This clonotype appeared a few times. The chain recombines TRBV20-1 with TRBJ1-1, with 9 bases that match TRBD1. Germline-derived CDR1 and CDR2 are DFQATT and SNEGSKA (reference sequence). The V gene end was trimmed by 5 bases and the J gene end by 5 bases; junction bases not matched to a gene: 15. CDR3 length: 16 amino acids. The CDR3 loop is CSAVTGQGISWTEAFF. The DNA for the CDR3 is TGCAGTGCTGTAACGGGACAGGGAATCAGTTGGACTGAAGCTTTCTTT.

This clonotype was observed at least ten times. The rearrangement uses TRBV11-3 and TRBJ2-3, with TRBD1 identical over 11 bases. The CDR3 totals 18 residues. The junction had 11 bases not matched to a gene; V was cut back by 4 bases and J by 2 bases. The germline gives CDR1 SGHNT, CDR2 YENEEA. For the CDR3, the DNA is TGTGCCAGCAGCTCGCCCGGACCGGGACAGGGGGTCACAGATACGCAGTATTTT. It translates to CASSSPGPGQGVTDTQYF.

On this clonotype itself: A much larger clone is a single base away; this may be a read error. CDR3 loop: CASSPAAGGVGHNEQFF. Written as DNA, the CDR3 is TGTGCCAGTAGCCCCGCAGCGGGAGGAGTAGGCCACAATGAGCAGTTCTTC. The gene calls are TRBV19 and TRBJ2-1, with TRBD2 identical over 9 bases. Germline lookup yields CDR1 LNHDA and CDR2 SQIVND (reference sequence). V gave up 6 bases and J gave up 5 bases; unmatched junction bases: 14. CDR3 length equals 17 residues.

This clonotype was recorded a few times. The rearrangement joins TRBV29-1 to TRBJ2-1; D is possibly TRBD1 (6 bases). Trimming took 3 bases from V and 9 from J, leaving 6 bases between them. From germline, CDR1 is SQVTM and CDR2 ANQGSEA. This CDR3 spans 10 amino acids. The DNA for the CDR3 is TGCAGCGTTGAGGGGGCTGAGCAGTTCTTC. Its protein product is CSVEGAEQFF.

The chain is built from TRBV5-8 and TRBJ1-1; D remains ambiguous. Trimming left V 4 bases short and J 1 base short, with 8 bases between. The CDR3 totals 13 residues. Germline loops: CDR1 SGHTS, CDR2 YDEGEE. The CDR3 DNA sequence: TGTGCCAGCAGCCACCAAGGGAACACTGAAGCTTTCTTT. It is translated as CASSHQGNTEAFF.

The V gene is TRBV14, the J gene TRBJ2-1, with 7 bases matching TRBD2. Germline trimming cut 1 base from V and 5 bases from J; bases unmatched to any gene: 5. The germline V gene encodes CDR1 SGHDN and CDR2 FVKESK. The CDR3 length is 15 residues. The CDR3 DNA is TGTGCCAGCAGCCAAGGCGGGAGTATTAACAATGAGCAGTTCTTC. This translates into CASSQGGSINNEQFF.

This clonotype was observed many times. The chain combines TRBV28 with TRBJ2-5; D might be TRBD1 (5 bases). This CDR3 has 16 amino acids. The germline CDR1 and CDR2 sequences are MDHEN and SYDVKM. V lost 3 bases, J lost 0 bases, and 14 bases lay in between. CDR3 amino acids: CASSFGAGRHQETQYF. The CDR3 DNA reads TGTGCCAGCAGTTTTGGGGCCGGACGGCACCAAGAGACCCAGTACTTC.

This clonotype came up many times. The V gene is TRBV11-2, the J gene TRBJ2-1; no reliable D call. Trimming took 5 bases from V and 8 from J, leaving 10 bases between them. Germline-derived CDR1 and CDR2 are SGHAT and FQNNGV. There are 12 residues in the CDR3. DNA of the CDR3: TGTGCCAGCAGCCCCCCAACCGATGAGCAGTTCTTC. The encoded protein is CASSPPTDEQFF.

The chain carries TRBV27 and TRBJ1-2, with 10 nucleotides matching TRBD1. V lost 5 bases and J lost 4; bases outside the gene matches: 19. Germline V gene data show CDR1 as MNHEY and CDR2 as SMNVEV (reference sequence). CDR3 length: 19 amino acids. The CDR3 region has the DNA TGTGCCAGCAGTACTAACTCTCCCCGACAGGGGGCGCGGGGCTATGGCTACACCTTC. This sequence encodes CASSTNSPRQGARGYGYTF.

This clonotype has a count of ten or more. The chain carries TRBV14 and TRBJ2-7, with D unresolved. Germline V gene data show CDR1 as SGHDN and CDR2 as FVKESK. V was pared by 0 bases and J by 0 bases, with 9 bases between. The CDR3 is 15 residues long. The CDR3: CASSQESSASYEQYF. The CDR3 region has the DNA TGTGCCAGCAGCCAAGAGTCCAGTGCCTCCTACGAGCAGTACTTC.

Of note for this clonotype: Given a far larger clone just one base away, this is likely a sequencing read error. J is TRBJ2-1 and V is TRBV2; TRBD2 agrees at 11 bases. The last part of the DNA fits TRBJ2-5 better; the J call may be wrong. From germline, CDR1 is SNHLY and CDR2 FYNNEI. The CDR3 sequence is 13 residues long. The CDR3 DNA is TGTGCCAGCGCTAGCGGGAGGACGGAGACCCAGTACTTC. It specifies CASASGRTETQYF.

This clonotype appeared many times. The V call is TRBV12-3 or TRBV12-4, the J call TRBJ1-2; no definite D call. Trimming took 6 bases from V and 4 from J, leaving 15 bases between them. The CDR3 runs 14 residues. Here the CDR3 reads CASSSGPDGYGYTF. CDR3 DNA: TGTGCCAGCAGCTCCGGACCGGATGGCTATGGCTACACCTTC.

The genes are TRBV27 and TRBJ2-4; 11 nucleotides match TRBD2. With 6 bases clipped from V and 0 bases from J, the junction kept 7 bases outside the gene matches. CDR1 is MNHEY and CDR2 is SMNVEV in the germline V gene (reference sequence). The CDR3 spans 17 residues. The CDR3 spells CASRPTLAGVAKNIQYF. The CDR3 DNA reads as TGTGCCAGCAGGCCGACACTAGCGGGGGTAGCCAAAAACATTCAGTACTTC.

This clonotype was counted many times. V is TRBV28 and J is TRBJ2-1; no firm D call. This CDR3 spans 13 amino acids. Germline V gene data show CDR1 as MDHEN and CDR2 as SYDVKM. Trimming took 6 bases from V and 0 from J, leaving 6 bases between them. CDR3 coding DNA: TGTGCCAGCAGGCTAAGCTCCTACAATGAGCAGTTCTTC. Its translation: CASRLSSYNEQFF.

This clonotype was seen repeatedly, ten times or more. The V and J genes are TRBV5-1 and TRBJ1-2, with TRBD1 as a possible D gene (6 bases). Germline loops: CDR1 SGHRS, CDR2 YFSETQ. The V end lost 4 bases, the J end lost 4 bases, and 14 bases lay between the germline ends. The CDR3 totals 14 residues. CDR3 bases: TGCGCCAGCAGCGACCCGGGGGCCCGCTATGGCTACACCTTC. Residues: CASSDPGARYGYTF.

This clonotype was seen more than once but under ten times. The rearrangement joins TRBV25-1 to TRBJ2-3, with 7 bases matching TRBD2. The ends lost 5 bases at V and 5 bases at J; junction bases unmatched: 7. This CDR3 is built from 14 residues. CDR1 and CDR2 (germline): MGHDK, SYGVNS. CDR3 in amino acids: CASSPPTSVDTQYF. CDR3 DNA sequence: TGTGCCAGCAGTCCTCCTACTAGCGTAGATACGCAGTATTTT.

The chain combines TRBV24-1 with TRBJ2-1; perhaps TRBD1 as D (5 bases). Trimming cost V 5 bases and J 6 bases, with 10 bases left between them. The CDR3 sequence is 13 residues long. Germline loops: CDR1 KGHDR, CDR2 SFDVKD. CDR3: CATSAADINEQFF. In nucleotides, the CDR3 is TGTGCCACCAGTGCGGCGGACATCAATGAGCAGTTCTTC.